This TCR beta chain is from a study of PD-L1 blockade in urothelial cancer. Study-wide points: Prediction of better survival came from below-median pretreatment blood TCR clonality. Durable-benefit patients had greater expansion of tumor-associated blood clones at 3 weeks.

The table came from immunoSEQ multiplex PCR; TCRdb's copy has only in-frame clones and leaves some out. The data contain approximately 91,000 clones, less than 90% of them singletons. Concerning this clone: Its antigen is not known.

CDR3 size: 17 residues. V was pared by 0 bases and J by 5 bases, with 8 bases of the junction left unmatched. Germline V lookup: CDR1 SGHTA, CDR2 FQGTGA. The time point: peripheral blood 6 weeks after treatment start. This material consisted of PBMCs, taken around atezolizumab (anti-PD-L1) treatment. The genes are TRBV7-3 and TRBJ2-3; 10 positions agree with TRBD2. This sequence originates from a man aged 65 to 79 with urothelial cancer. The CDR3, as DNA: TGTGCCAGCAGCTTAACAGGAGCGGGAGGGCCAAGAGATACGCAGTATTTT. This encodes CASSLTGAGGPRDTQYF.